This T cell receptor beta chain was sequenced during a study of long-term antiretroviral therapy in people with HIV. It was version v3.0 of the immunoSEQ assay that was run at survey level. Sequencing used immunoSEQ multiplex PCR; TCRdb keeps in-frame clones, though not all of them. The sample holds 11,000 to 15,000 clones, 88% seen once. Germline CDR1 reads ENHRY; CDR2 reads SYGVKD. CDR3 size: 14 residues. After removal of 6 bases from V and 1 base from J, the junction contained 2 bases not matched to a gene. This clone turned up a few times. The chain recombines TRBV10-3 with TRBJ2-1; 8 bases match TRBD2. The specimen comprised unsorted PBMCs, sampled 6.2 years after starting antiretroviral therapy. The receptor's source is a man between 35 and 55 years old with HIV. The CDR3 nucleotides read TGTGCCATCAGGACTAGCGATTCCTACAATGAGCAGTTCTTC. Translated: CAIRTSDSYNEQFF.